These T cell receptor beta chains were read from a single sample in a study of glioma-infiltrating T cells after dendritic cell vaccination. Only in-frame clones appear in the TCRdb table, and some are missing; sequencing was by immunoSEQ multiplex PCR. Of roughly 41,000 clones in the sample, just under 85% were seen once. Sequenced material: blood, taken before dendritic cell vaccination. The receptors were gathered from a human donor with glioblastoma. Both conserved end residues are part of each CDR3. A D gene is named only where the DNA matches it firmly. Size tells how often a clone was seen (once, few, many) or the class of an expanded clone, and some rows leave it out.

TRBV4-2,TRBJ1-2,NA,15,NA,CASSQEWGANYGYTF,TGTGCCAGCAGCCAAGAGTGGGGGGCTAACTATGGCTACACCTTC
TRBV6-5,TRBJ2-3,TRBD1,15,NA,CASSAGTGGTDTQYF,TGTGCCAGCAGTGCCGGGACAGGGGGCACAGATACGCAGTATTTT
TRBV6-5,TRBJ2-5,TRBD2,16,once,CASSYSNRAGGETQYF,TGTGCCAGCAGTTACTCGAATCGGGCGGGGGGCGAGACCCAGTACTTC
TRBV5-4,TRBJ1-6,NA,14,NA,CASSSPVVNSPLHF,TGTGCCAGCAGCTCCCCTGTCGTTAATTCACCCCTCCACTTT
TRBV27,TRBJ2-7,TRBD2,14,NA,CASSGTSASYEQYF,TGTGCCAGCAGTGGGACTAGCGCTTCCTACGAGCAGTACTTC
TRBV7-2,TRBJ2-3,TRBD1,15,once,CASRTDRGHTDTQYF,TGTGCCAGCAGAACAGACAGGGGGCACACAGATACGCAGTATTTT
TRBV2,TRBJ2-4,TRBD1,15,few,CASSRDRGFGYIQYF,TGTGCCAGCAGTAGGGACAGGGGTTTCGGTTACATTCAGTACTTC
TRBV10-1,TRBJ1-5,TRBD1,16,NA,CASSYGDSLAREPQHF,TGCGCCAGCTCGTACGGGGACAGTCTCGCCAGAGAGCCCCAGCATTTT
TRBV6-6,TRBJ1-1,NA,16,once,CASQISGRSGGTEAFF,TGTGCCAGTCAGATCTCCGGACGTTCCGGGGGCACTGAAGCTTTCTTT
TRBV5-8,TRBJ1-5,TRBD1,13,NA,CASSSSGGQPQHF,TGTGCCAGCAGCTCGTCAGGGGGTCAGCCCCAGCATTTT
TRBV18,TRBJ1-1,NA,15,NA,CASSPGRTPNTEAFF,TGTGCCAGCTCACCGGGTAGGACACCCAACACTGAAGCTTTCTTT
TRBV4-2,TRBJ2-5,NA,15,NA,CASSQVRVAGETQYF,TGTGCCAGCAGCCAAGTGAGGGTGGCTGGAGAGACCCAGTACTTC
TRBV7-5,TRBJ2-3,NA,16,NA,CASSYTGTGSTDTQYF,TGTGCCAGCAGCTACACAGGGACGGGAAGCACAGATACGCAGTATTTT
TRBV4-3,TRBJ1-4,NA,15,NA,CASSQELRSPGKLFF,TGCGCCAGCAGCCAAGAACTCAGGTCCCCTGGAAAACTGTTTTTT
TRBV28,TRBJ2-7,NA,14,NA,CASLQGAASYEQYF,TGTGCCAGCTTACAGGGAGCTGCCTCCTACGAGCAGTACTTC
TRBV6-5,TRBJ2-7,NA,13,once,CASSYAGGYEQYF,TGTGCCAGCAGTTACGCTGGAGGGTACGAGCAGTACTTC
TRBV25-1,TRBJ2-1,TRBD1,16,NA,CASSATGTGRYNEQFF,TGTGCCAGCAGTGCAACCGGGACAGGGCGATACAATGAGCAGTTCTTC
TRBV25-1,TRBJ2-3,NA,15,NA,CASSEASWGTDTQYF,TGTGCCAGCAGTGAAGCTAGCTGGGGCACAGATACGCAGTATTTT
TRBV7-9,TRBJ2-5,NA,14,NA,CASSLDGLQETQYF,TGTGCCAGCAGCTTAGATGGGCTCCAAGAGACCCAGTACTTC
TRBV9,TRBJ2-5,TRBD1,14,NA,CASSQQGVQETQYF,TGTGCCAGCAGCCAACAGGGGGTTCAGGAGACCCAGTACTTC
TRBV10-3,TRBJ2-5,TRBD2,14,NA,CAIRSGGAGETQYF,TGTGCCATCAGAAGCGGGGGGGCCGGAGAGACCCAGTACTTC
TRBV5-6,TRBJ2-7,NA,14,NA,CASSFSGQFEEQYF,TGTGCCAGCAGCTTTTCTGGACAGTTTGAGGAGCAGTACTTC
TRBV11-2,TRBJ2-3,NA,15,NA,CASSLAADFTDTQYF,TGTGCCAGCAGCTTGGCGGCGGACTTCACAGATACGCAGTATTTT
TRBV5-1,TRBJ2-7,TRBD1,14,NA,CASRDTTGGYEQYF,TGCGCCAGCAGGGATACGACAGGGGGCTACGAGCAGTACTTC
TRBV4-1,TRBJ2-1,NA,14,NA,CASGQRTEYNEQFF,TGCGCCAGCGGACAGCGGACAGAATACAATGAGCAGTTCTTC
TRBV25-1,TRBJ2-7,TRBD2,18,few,CASSERKRGGVGPYEQYF,TGTGCCAGCAGTGAACGAAAACGGGGGGGGGTCGGTCCCTACGAGCAGTACTTC
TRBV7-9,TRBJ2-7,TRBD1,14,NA,CASSFSTGPSEQYF,TGTGCCAGCAGCTTCTCGACAGGGCCCTCCGAGCAGTACTTC
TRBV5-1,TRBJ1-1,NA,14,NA,CASSLMEKNTEAFF,TGCGCCAGCAGCTTGATGGAGAAGAACACTGAAGCTTTCTTT
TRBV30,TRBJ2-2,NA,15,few,CAWRRGGSNTGELFF,TGTGCCTGGAGGAGGGGGGGCTCGAACACCGGGGAGCTGTTTTTT
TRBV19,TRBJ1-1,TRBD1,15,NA,CASRRGGQGSTEAFF,TGTGCCAGTAGGAGAGGGGGACAGGGTTCAACTGAAGCTTTCTTT
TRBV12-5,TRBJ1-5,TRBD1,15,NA,CASGLWTGDNQPQHF,TGTGCTAGTGGTTTATGGACAGGCGACAATCAGCCCCAGCATTTT
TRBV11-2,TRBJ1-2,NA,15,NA,CASSLDLNPNYGYTF,TGTGCCAGCAGCTTAGATCTAAACCCGAACTATGGCTACACCTTC
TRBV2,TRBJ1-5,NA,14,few,CASSGPHINQPQHF,TGTGCCAGCAGTGGTCCACACATTAATCAGCCCCAGCATTTT
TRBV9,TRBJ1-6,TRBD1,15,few,CASSATGGRNSPLHF,TGTGCCAGCAGCGCGACAGGGGGCCGTAATTCCCCCCTCCACTTT
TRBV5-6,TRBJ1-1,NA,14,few,CASSPLGGTTEAFF,TGTGCCAGCAGTCCCCTGGGAGGGACCACTGAAGCTTTCTTT
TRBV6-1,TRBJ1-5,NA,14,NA,CASTRILANQPQHF,TGTGCCAGCACCAGGATTCTGGCCAATCAGCCCCAGCATTTT
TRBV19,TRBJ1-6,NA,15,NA,CASSIAELHNSPLHF,TGTGCCAGTAGTATAGCGGAGCTGCATAATTCCCCCCTCCACTTT
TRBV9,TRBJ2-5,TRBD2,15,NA,CASSVSGLVRETQYF,TGTGCCAGCAGCGTATCGGGACTAGTAAGAGAGACCCAGTACTTC
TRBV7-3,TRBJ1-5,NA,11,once,CASSLGPPQHF,TGTGCCAGCAGCCTGGGCCCGCCCCAGCATTTT
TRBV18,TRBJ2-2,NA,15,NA,CASSPNRVETGELFF,TGTGCCAGCTCACCAAACAGGGTCGAGACCGGGGAGCTGTTTTTT
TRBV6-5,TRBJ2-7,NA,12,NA,CASSPGPYEQYF,TGTGCCAGCAGTCCAGGGCCCTACGAGCAGTACTTC
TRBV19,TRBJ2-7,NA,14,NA,CASSPAWTTYEQYF,TGTGCCAGTAGCCCTGCATGGACTACCTACGAGCAGTACTTC
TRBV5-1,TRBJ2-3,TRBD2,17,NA,CASSWGSGGAGTDTQYF,TGCGCCAGCAGCTGGGGTAGCGGGGGGGCGGGCACAGATACGCAGTATTTT
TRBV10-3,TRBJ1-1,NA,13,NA,CATGRQENTEAFF,TGTGCCACCGGAAGGCAGGAGAACACTGAAGCTTTCTTT
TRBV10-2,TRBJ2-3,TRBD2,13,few,CASSWGGEDTQYF,TGCGCCAGCAGCTGGGGGGGGGAAGATACGCAGTATTTT
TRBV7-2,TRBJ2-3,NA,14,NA,CASSLAGGQDTQYF,TGTGCCAGCAGCTTAGCAGGCGGCCAAGATACGCAGTATTTT
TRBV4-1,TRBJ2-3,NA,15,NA,CASMTRQASTDTQYF,TGCGCCAGCATGACAAGACAGGCGAGCACAGATACGCAGTATTTT
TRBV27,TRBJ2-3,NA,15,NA,CASSSTGYYTDTQYF,TGTGCCAGCAGTTCTACAGGGTATTACACAGATACGCAGTATTTT
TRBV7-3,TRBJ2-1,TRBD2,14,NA,CASSRGGQDNEQFF,TGTGCCAGCAGCCGCGGGGGGCAAGACAATGAGCAGTTCTTC
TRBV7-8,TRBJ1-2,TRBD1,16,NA,CASSIDRQGIIYGYTF,TGTGCCAGCAGTATCGACAGACAGGGTATAATCTATGGCTACACCTTC
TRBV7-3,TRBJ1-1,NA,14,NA,CASSLGTQNTEAFF,TGTGCCAGCAGCTTAGGGACACAGAACACTGAAGCTTTCTTT
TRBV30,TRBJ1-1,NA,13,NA,CAWSPNLNTEAFF,TGTGCCTGGAGTCCAAACTTGAACACTGAAGCTTTCTTT
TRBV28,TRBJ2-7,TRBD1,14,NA,CASGQAFSSYEQYF,TGTGCCAGCGGACAGGCTTTCAGCTCCTACGAGCAGTACTTC
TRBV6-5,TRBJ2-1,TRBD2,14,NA,CASSYSSGGTQQFF,TGTGCCAGCAGTTACTCTAGCGGGGGGACCCAGCAGTTCTTC
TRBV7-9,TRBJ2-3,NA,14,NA,CASSPIAGRDTQYF,TGTGCCAGCAGCCCGATCGCAGGGAGGGATACGCAGTATTTT
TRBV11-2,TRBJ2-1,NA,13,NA,CASSLVSNNEQFF,TGTGCCAGCAGCTTAGTTTCCAATAATGAGCAGTTCTTC
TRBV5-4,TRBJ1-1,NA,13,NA,CASRVGGNTEAFF,TGTGCCAGCAGGGTCGGGGGGAACACTGAAGCTTTCTTT
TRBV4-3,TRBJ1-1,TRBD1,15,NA,CASSPYPRGYTEAFF,TGCGCCAGCAGCCCCTACCCCAGGGGGTATACTGAAGCTTTCTTT
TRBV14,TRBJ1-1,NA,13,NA,CASSQVSVREAFF,TGTGCCAGCAGCCAAGTTTCGGTCCGTGAAGCTTTCTTT
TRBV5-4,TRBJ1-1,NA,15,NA,CASRTTVGPNTEAFF,TGTGCCAGCAGGACGACGGTGGGCCCGAACACTGAAGCTTTCTTT